The 27 T cell receptor beta chains given below trace back to one sample, sequenced in a study of cytomegalovirus exposure and HLA in healthy donors. Use of 60 Vbeta and 13 Jbeta primers characterized the PCR. TCRdb's table, derived via immunoSEQ multiplex PCR, lists solely in-frame clones and lacks some. Counted here are under 200,000 clones, more than 75% occurring once; the ten biggest clones make up roughly 0.4%. Sample: PBMCs. Source of these receptors: a male donor in good health and CMV-seropositive.

The rearrangement links TRBV11-2 to TRBJ2-5; possibly TRBD2 for D (6 bases). This CDR3 comprises 12 residues. Trimming took 4 bases from V and 10 from J, leaving 13 bases between them. Germline V gene data show CDR1 as SGHAT and CDR2 as FQNNGV. The CDR3 bases are TGTGCCAGCAGCTACGGGACTCTGGACCAGTACTTC. Amino acid sequence: CASSYGTLDQYF.

The rearrangement joins TRBV14 to TRBJ2-7; weak D call: TRBD1 (6 bases). Germline V lookup: CDR1 SGHDN, CDR2 FVKESK. Trimming left V 3 bases short and J 3 bases short, with 12 bases between. The CDR3 sequence is 14 residues long. The CDR3 reads CASSQRQVLYEQYF. The CDR3 DNA sequence: TGTGCCAGCAGCCAGAGACAGGTTCTCTACGAGCAGTACTTC.

The count of this clone is one. The chain is built from TRBV6-5 and TRBJ2-7, with D possibly being TRBD2 (6 bases). V was cut by 8 bases and J by 0 bases, with 17 bases left in between. This CDR3 is built from 15 residues. Germline CDR1 reads MNHEY; CDR2 reads SVGAGI. CDR3 in DNA: TGTGCCAGCCTATACCGGGACGGGGGCTCCTACGAGCAGTACTTC. It encodes CASLYRDGGSYEQYF.

The rearrangement links TRBV19 to TRBJ1-5; 7 positions agree with TRBD1. There are 17 residues in the CDR3. Losses at the gene ends were 6 bases for V and 0 bases for J; bases not matched to a gene: 11. In germline, CDR1 is LNHDA, CDR2 SQIVND (reference sequence). The CDR3 spells CASRGGRGGYSNQPQHF. Here the CDR3 DNA reads TGTGCCAGTAGAGGGGGCCGAGGGGGATATAGCAATCAGCCCCAGCATTTT.

This clone showed up just a few times. The CDR3 region is CASTIGRTMNTEAFF. CDR3 DNA sequence: TGTGCCAGTACGATCGGACGGACAATGAACACTGAAGCTTTCTTT. The chain links TRBV19 to TRBJ1-1; D possibly corresponds to TRBD1 (5 bases). Looked up from germline, CDR1 is LNHDA and CDR2 is SQIVND (reference sequence). V was trimmed by 7 bases and J by 0 bases, leaving 15 bases between them. The CDR3 is made up of 15 amino acids.

CDR3 bases: TGTGCCAGCAGCTTAGTGTCCGTGGCGGTCGAGCTGTTTTTT. Translating gives CASSLVSVAVELFF. The chain couples TRBV7-8 to TRBJ2-2; D is undetermined. The V gene lost 1 base and the J gene lost 11 bases, with 14 bases spanning the gap. The CDR3 is made up of 14 amino acids. Germline lookup yields CDR1 SGHVS and CDR2 FQNEAQ. Full variable domain (missing parts from reference TRBV7-8 and TRBJ2-2): GAGVSQSPRYKVAKRGQDVALRCDPISGHVSLFWYQQALGQGPEFLTYFQNEAQLDKSGLPSDRFFAERPEGSVSTLKIQRTQQEDSAVYLCASSLVSVAVELFFGEGSRLTVL.

This clone showed up just a few times. CDR3 sequence (DNA): TGTGCCAGCAGCTTAGCGTCGGCGGGAGGGCCAAGAACAGATACGCAGTATTTT. Translating it yields CASSLASAGGPRTDTQYF. The chain employs TRBV7-2 and TRBJ2-3; 9 bases align to TRBD2. The germline V gene has CDR1 SGHTA and CDR2 FQGNSA. The CDR3 has 18 amino acids. The V segment lost 0 bases and the J segment 3 bases; nucleotides outside the gene matches: 10.

CDR3 DNA: TGTGCCAGCAGCTTATCAGGTCAGAGACTATACTACGAGCAGTACTTC. Translation: CASSLSGQRLYYEQYF. V usage is TRBV7-8 and J usage is TRBJ2-7, with D maybe TRBD2 (5 bases). Germline V gene sequence: CDR1 SGHVS, CDR2 FQNEAQ. The CDR3 loop spans 16 amino acids. Trimming took off 2 bases at V and 3 bases at J, with 17 bases between the two ends.

The chain links TRBV4-1 to TRBJ2-3, with 12 bases identical to TRBD2. V was pared by 0 bases and J by 11 bases, with 15 bases of the junction left unmatched. The CDR3 contains 18 residues. CDR1 is MGHRA, CDR2 YSYEKL, per germline. This chain's CDR3 is CASSQDRWASGRVGEQYF. CDR3 DNA: TGCGCCAGCAGCCAAGATAGATGGGCTAGCGGGAGGGTGGGAGAGCAGTATTTT.

The CDR3 spells CASSQGNLGSEQFF. In DNA, the CDR3 is TGTGCCAGCAGCCAAGGCAACCTCGGGAGTGAGCAGTTCTTC. This rearrangement joins TRBV4-2 to TRBJ2-1, with a possible D match to TRBD2 (6 bases). This CDR3 spans 14 amino acids. Trimming removed 1 base at V and 9 bases at J, with 13 bases between. From germline, CDR1 is LGHNA and CDR2 YNFKEQ.

Comment on this clone: Different DNA sequences within this sample yield the same CDR3. This chain connects TRBV5-4 to TRBJ2-5; possibly TRBD2 for D (7 bases). Germline lookup yields CDR1 SGHNT and CDR2 YYREEE (reference sequence). Trimming left V 1 base short and J 5 bases short, with 12 bases between. The CDR3 is made up of 14 amino acids. The CDR3 DNA follows: TGTGCCAGCAGCTTGAGGGGGGGTAAGGAGACCCAGTACTTC. As protein: CASSLRGGKETQYF.

There are a few counts of this clone. This sequence joins TRBV5-1 and TRBJ2-1, with 10 bases matching TRBD1. CDR1 SGHRS and CDR2 YFSETQ come from the germline V gene. After removal of 2 bases from V and 8 bases from J, the junction contained 7 bases not matched to a gene. CDR3 size: 15 residues. The CDR3 DNA reads as TGCGCCAGCAGCTTCCGGGGACAGGGGAGTGATGAGCAGTTCTTC. Its protein product is CASSFRGQGSDEQFF.

The V call is TRBV27, the J call TRBJ2-1, with D possibly being TRBD1 (6 bases). V lost 2 bases to trimming and J lost 2 bases, with 13 bases between them. The length of the CDR3 is 16 residues. The V gene's germline CDR1 is MNHEY and CDR2 SMNVEV (reference sequence). The CDR3 DNA reads TGTGCCAGCAGTTTACTGGCAGGGGTAACCTACAATGAGCAGTTCTTC. It specifies CASSLLAGVTYNEQFF.

The chain has TRBV5-1 and TRBJ1-6; 9 bases fit TRBD1. V gave up 4 bases and J gave up 1 base; unmatched junction bases: 3. This CDR3 has 16 residues. Germline CDR1 is SGHRS and CDR2 is YFSETQ. The CDR3 reads CASSIGQGSYNSPLHF. For the CDR3, the DNA is TGCGCCAGCAGCATCGGACAGGGGTCCTATAATTCACCCCTCCACTTT.

V gene TRBV30 combines with J gene TRBJ2-2; no firm D call. CDR3 length: 14 residues. Germline CDR1 and CDR2: GTSNPN and SVGIG (reference sequence). Trimming stripped 2 bases from V and 5 bases from J, with 12 bases between. The CDR3 DNA follows: TGTGCCTGGAGTAGTACAGCCGGAACCGGGGAGCTGTTTTTT. Translating it yields CAWSSTAGTGELFF.

The V call is TRBV27, the J call TRBJ1-1; 8 nucleotides agree with TRBD1. This CDR3 is built from 14 residues. With 4 bases clipped from V and 1 base from J, the junction kept 2 bases outside the gene matches. Germline V gene data show CDR1 as MNHEY and CDR2 as SMNVEV (reference sequence). The CDR3 nucleotides read TGTGCCAGCAGTTGGGACAGGAAGAACACTGAAGCTTTCTTT. Amino acid sequence: CASSWDRKNTEAFF.

This clone was detected a few times. The chain joins TRBV27 to TRBJ2-1; TRBD2 matches at 7 bases. CDR3 size: 17 residues. Looked up from germline, CDR1 is MNHEY and CDR2 is SMNVEV (reference sequence). J was trimmed by 5 bases and V by 2 bases; bases with no gene match: 12. The CDR3 is CASSLVRERWSHNEQFF. The CDR3 bases are TGTGCCAGCAGTTTAGTGCGGGAGAGGTGGAGCCACAATGAGCAGTTCTTC.

This clone was detected once. V and J are TRBV2 and TRBJ2-6, with D tentatively TRBD1 (6 bases). V was cut by 10 bases and J by 0 bases, with 16 bases left in between. The CDR3 has 16 residues. Germline V gene data show CDR1 as SNHLY and CDR2 as FYNNEI. CDR3 in amino acids: CAIHRGQSSGANVLTF. In DNA form, the CDR3 reads TGTGCCATCCACCGAGGACAGAGCTCTGGGGCCAACGTCCTGACTTTC.

The chain joins TRBV28 to TRBJ2-7; 7 positions match TRBD1. V shed 4 bases and J 2 bases; nucleotides not matched to a gene: 8. This CDR3 has 15 amino acids. Germline V lookup: CDR1 MDHEN, CDR2 SYDVKM. CDR3 in amino acids: CASSSSGGVPYEQYF. As DNA, the CDR3 is TGTGCCAGCAGTTCATCAGGGGGTGTACCCTACGAGCAGTACTTC.

This sequence joins TRBV19 and TRBJ2-2; unclear D gene. The V and J ends lost 1 base and 6 bases respectively, with 12 bases between them. The germline CDR1 and CDR2 sequences are LNHDA and SQIVND (reference sequence). This CDR3 spans 15 amino acids. The CDR3 DNA sequence: TGTGCCAGTAGTATAGGACTGGTCTACTCCGGGGAGCTGTTTTTT. The encoded protein is CASSIGLVYSGELFF.

This chain connects TRBV21-1 to TRBJ2-5; the D call TRBD1 from the table was never checked on the DNA. TRBV21-1 is a pseudogene locus. The CDR3 is 16 amino acids. CDR3 bases: TGTGCCAGCAGCAGAAAAGGCAGGGGAAGGGTAGAGACCCAGTACTTC. Translating it yields CASSRKGRGRVETQYF.

This clone was seen a few times. The chain combines TRBV30 with TRBJ2-2; 9 bases match TRBD1. Trimming removed 2 bases from V and 6 bases from J; junction bases left unmatched: 7. Germline V CDR1 and CDR2: GTSNPN, SVGIG (reference sequence). CDR3 length equals 15 residues. The CDR3 DNA reads as TGTGCCTGGAGTCCGGGACAGGGCAGCCCCGGGGAGCTGTTTTTT. Its protein product is CAWSPGQGSPGELFF.

The CDR3 protein is CASSSAGTATDTQYF. DNA of the CDR3: TGTGCCAGCAGTTCGGCCGGGACAGCCACAGATACGCAGTATTTT. This chain connects TRBV28 to TRBJ2-3; 7 bases are shared with TRBD1. In germline, CDR1 is MDHEN, CDR2 SYDVKM. With 4 bases clipped from V and 2 bases from J, the junction kept 6 bases outside the gene matches. CDR3 length equals 15 residues.

This clone was observed a single time. J is TRBJ2-7 and V is TRBV2; possible D gene TRBD1, 6 bases. V lost 6 bases to trimming and J lost 5 bases, with 11 bases between them. The CDR3 is 12 residues long. Per the germline V gene, CDR1 is SNHLY and CDR2 is FYNNEI. CDR3 region: CASRTGSHEQYF. DNA of the CDR3: TGTGCCAGCAGAACAGGGAGCCACGAGCAGTACTTC.

Remarks on this clone: Sequence at one end of the junction differs from germline and may be a read error. The chain couples TRBV7-9 to TRBJ1-6; 7 bases match TRBD1. Germline V gene lookup returns CDR1 SEHNR and CDR2 FQNEAQ (reference sequence). The CDR3 runs to 14 residues. Here the CDR3 reads CSSSLRDSNSPLHF. CDR3 coding DNA: TGTTCCAGCAGCCTTAGGGACAGTAATTCACCCCTCCACTTT.

This clone was seen more than once but under ten times. V and J are TRBV27 and TRBJ1-4; D is unclear. Looked up from germline, CDR1 is MNHEY and CDR2 is SMNVEV (reference sequence). The CDR3 sequence is 13 residues long. The V end lost 6 bases, the J end lost 5 bases, and 10 bases lay between the germline ends. The CDR3 region has the DNA TGTGCCAGCAGGGGGAGGCGGAATGAAAAACTGTTTTTT. As protein: CASRGRRNEKLFF.

V gene TRBV5-6 combines with J gene TRBJ2-7; no firm D call. The CDR3 contains 15 residues. Per germline, CDR1 SGHDT and CDR2 YYEEEE. Deletions cut 3 bases from V and 0 bases from J, with 13 bases between. CDR3: CASSYRRIGSYEQYF. In DNA, the CDR3 is TGTGCCAGCAGCTACCGGAGAATAGGCTCCTACGAGCAGTACTTC.